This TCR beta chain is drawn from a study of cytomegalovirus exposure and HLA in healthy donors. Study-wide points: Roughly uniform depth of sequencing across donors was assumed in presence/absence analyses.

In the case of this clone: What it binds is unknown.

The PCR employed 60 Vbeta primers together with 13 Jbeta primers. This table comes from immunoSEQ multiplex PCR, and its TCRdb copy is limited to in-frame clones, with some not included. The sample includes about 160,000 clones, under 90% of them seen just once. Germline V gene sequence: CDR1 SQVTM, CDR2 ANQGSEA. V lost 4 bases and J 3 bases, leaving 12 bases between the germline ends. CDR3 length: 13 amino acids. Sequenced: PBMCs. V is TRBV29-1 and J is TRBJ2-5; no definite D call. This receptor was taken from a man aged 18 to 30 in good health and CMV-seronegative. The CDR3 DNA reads TGCAGCGTTGTTGCCTGGGCTAAAGAGACCCAGTACTTC. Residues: CSVVAWAKETQYF.